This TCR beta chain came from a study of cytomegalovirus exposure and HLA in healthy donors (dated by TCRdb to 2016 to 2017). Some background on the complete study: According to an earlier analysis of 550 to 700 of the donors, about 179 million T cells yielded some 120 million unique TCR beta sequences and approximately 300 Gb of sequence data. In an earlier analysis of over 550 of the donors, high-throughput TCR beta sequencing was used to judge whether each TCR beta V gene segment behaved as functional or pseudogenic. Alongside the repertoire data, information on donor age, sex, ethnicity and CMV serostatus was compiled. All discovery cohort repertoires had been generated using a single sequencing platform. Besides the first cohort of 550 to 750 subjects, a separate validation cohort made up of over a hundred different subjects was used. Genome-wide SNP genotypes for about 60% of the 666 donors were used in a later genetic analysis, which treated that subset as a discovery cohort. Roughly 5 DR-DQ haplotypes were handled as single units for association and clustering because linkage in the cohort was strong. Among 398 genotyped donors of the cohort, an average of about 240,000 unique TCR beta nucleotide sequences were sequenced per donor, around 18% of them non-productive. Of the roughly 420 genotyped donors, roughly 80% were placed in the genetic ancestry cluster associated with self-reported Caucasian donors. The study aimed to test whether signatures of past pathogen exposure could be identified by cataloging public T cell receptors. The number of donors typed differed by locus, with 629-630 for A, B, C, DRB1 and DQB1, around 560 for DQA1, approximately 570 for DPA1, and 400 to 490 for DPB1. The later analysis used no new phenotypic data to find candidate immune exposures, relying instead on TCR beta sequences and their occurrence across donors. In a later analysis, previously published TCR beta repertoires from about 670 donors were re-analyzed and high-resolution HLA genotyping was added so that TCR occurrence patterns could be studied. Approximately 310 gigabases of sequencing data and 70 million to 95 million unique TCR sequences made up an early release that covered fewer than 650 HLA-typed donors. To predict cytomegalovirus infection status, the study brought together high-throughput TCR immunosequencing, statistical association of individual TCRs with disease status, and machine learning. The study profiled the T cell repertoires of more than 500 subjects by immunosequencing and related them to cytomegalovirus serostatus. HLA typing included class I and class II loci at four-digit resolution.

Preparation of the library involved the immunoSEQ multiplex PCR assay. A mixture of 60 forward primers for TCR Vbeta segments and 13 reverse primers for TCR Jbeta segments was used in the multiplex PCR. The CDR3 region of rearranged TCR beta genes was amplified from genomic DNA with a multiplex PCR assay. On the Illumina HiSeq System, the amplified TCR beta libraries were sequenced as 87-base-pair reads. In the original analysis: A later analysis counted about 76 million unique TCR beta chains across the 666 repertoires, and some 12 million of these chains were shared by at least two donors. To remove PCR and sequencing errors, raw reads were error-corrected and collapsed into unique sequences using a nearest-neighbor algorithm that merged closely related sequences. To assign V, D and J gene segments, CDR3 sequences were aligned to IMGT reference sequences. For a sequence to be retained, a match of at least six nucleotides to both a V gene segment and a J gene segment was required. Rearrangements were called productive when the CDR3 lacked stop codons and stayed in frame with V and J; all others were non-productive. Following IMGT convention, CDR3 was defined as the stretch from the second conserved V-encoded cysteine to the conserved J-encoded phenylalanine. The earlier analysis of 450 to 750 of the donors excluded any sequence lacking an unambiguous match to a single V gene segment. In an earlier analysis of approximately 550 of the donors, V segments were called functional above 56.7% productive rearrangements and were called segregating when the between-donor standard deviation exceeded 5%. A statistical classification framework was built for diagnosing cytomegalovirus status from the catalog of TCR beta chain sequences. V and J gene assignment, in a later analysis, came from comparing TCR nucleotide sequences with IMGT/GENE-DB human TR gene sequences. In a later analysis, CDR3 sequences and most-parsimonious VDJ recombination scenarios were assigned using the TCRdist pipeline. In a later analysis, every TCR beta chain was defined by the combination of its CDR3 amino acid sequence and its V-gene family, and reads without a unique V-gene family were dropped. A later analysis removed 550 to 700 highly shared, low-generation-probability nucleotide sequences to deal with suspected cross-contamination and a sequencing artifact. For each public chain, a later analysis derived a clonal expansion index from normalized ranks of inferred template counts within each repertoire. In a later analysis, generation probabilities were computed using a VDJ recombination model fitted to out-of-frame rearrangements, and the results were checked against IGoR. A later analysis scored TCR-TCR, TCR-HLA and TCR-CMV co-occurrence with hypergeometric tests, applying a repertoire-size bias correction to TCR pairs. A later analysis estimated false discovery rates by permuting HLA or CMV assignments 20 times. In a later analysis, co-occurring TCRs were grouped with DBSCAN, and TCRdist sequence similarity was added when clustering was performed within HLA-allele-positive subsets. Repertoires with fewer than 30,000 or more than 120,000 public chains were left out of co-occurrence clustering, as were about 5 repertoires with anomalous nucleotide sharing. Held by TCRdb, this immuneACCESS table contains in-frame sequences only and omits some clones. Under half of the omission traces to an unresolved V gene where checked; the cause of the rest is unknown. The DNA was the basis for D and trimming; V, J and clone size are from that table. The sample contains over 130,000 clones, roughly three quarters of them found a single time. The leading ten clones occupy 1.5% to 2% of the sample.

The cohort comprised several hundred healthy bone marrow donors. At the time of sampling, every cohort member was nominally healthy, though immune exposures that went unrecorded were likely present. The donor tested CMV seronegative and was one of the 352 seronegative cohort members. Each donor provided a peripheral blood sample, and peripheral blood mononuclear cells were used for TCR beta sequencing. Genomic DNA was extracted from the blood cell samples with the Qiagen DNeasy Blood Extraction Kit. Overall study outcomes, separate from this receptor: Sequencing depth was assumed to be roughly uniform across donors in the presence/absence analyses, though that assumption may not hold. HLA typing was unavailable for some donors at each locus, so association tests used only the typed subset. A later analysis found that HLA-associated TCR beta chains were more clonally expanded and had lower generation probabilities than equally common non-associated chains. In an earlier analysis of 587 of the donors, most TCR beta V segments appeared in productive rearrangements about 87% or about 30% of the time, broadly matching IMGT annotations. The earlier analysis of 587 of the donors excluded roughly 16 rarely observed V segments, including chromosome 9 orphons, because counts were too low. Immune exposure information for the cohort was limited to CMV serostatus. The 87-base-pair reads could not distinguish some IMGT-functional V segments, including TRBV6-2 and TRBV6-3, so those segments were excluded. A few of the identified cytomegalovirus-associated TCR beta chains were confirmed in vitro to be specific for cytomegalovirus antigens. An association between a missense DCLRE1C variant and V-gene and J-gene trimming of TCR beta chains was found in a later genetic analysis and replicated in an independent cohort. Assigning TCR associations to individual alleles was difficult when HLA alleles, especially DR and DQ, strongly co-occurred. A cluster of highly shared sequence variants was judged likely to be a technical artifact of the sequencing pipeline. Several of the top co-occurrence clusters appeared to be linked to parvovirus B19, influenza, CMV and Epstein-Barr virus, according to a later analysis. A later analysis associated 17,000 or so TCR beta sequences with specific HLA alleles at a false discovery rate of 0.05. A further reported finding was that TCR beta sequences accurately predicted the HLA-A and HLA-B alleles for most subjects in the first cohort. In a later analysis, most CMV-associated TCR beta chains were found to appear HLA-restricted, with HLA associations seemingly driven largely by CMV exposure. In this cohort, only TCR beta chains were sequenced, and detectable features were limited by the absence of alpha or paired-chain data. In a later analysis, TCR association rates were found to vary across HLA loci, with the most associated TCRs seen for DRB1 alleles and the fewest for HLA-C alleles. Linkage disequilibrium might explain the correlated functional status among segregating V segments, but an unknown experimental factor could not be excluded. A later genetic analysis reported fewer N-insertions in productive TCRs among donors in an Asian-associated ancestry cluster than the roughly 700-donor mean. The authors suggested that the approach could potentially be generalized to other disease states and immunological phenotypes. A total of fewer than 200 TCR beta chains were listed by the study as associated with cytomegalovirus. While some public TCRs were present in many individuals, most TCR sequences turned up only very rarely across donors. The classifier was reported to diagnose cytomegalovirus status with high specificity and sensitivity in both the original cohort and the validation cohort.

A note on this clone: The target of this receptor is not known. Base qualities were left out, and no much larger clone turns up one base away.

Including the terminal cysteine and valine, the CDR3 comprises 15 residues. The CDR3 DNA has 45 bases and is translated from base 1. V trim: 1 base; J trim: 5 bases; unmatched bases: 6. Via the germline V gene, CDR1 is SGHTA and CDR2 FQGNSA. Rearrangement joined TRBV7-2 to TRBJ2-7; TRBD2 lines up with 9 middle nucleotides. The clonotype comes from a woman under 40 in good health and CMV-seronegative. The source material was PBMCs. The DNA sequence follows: TGTGCCAGCAGCTTAGAAGCGGGGGGTCCCAACGAGCAGTACGTC. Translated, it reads CASSLEAGGPNEQYV.